These T cell receptor beta chains were read from a single sample in a study of Graves' ophthalmopathy and Graves' hyperthyroidism. MiXCR, run by TCRdb on the multiplex PCR reads, gives a single entry per CDR3 protein. The sample yields more than 150,000 distinct CDR3 sequences, under 40% seen once. The sequenced sample consisted of peripheral blood. The source is a woman between 35 and 50 years old with Graves' ophthalmopathy. CDR3s include the opening cysteine and the closing phenylalanine or tryptophan. The D gene is left open where the match is weak. The size of a clone is reported for some rows only, either as once, few or many, or as a class for expanded clones.

>TRBD1|TRBJ2-7|TRBV28|many
CASRRQGAHYEQYF
TGTGCCAGCAGGAGACAGGGGGCGCATTACGAGCAGTACTTC
>.|TRBJ1-3|TRBV18|few
CASSRDVLPSGNTIYF
TGTGCCAGCTCCCGAGACGTACTACCTTCTGGAAACACCATATATTTT
>.|TRBJ2-5|TRBV28|.
CASRSVGGQETQYF
TGTGCCAGCAGAAGCGTGGGGGGGCAGGAGACCCAGTACTTC
>.|TRBJ2-7|TRBV15|many
CATSRETLPYEQYF
TGTGCCACCAGCAGAGAAACCCTTCCCTACGAGCAGTACTTC
>TRBD1|TRBJ2-7|TRBV27|many
CASSKQGGDYEQYF
TGTGCCAGCAGTAAACAGGGGGGAGACTACGAGCAGTACTTC
>.|TRBJ1-1|TRBV5-4|many
CASSLGVRHNMNTEAFF
TGTGCCAGCAGCTTGGGAGTTAGGCATAACATGAACACTGAAGCTTTCTTT
>TRBD2|TRBJ2-7|TRBV11-2|.
CASATIAGGTPYEQYF
TGTGCCAGCGCCACCATAGCGGGAGGGACGCCCTACGAGCAGTACTTC
>.|TRBJ2-2|TRBV11-1|many
CASSHGGTGELFF
TGTGCCAGCAGCCATGGGGGCACCGGGGAGCTGTTTTTT
>.|TRBJ1-5|TRBV6-5|.
CASSYTVGQPQHF
TGTGCCAGCAGTTATACGGTAGGACAGCCCCAGCATTTT
>.|TRBJ2-7|TRBV6-2/TRBV6-3|many
CASSSRTASYEQYF
TGTGCCAGCAGTTCGAGGACAGCTTCCTACGAGCAGTACTTC
>TRBD2|TRBJ2-5|TRBV6-5|many
CASSSGRMGETQYF
TGTGCCAGCAGTAGCGGGAGAATGGGGGAGACCCAGTACTTC
>.|TRBJ2-2|TRBV4-3|.
CASSQDWDTGELFF
TGCGCCAGCAGCCAAGATTGGGACACCGGGGAGCTGTTTTTT
>.|TRBJ2-7|TRBV11-2|once
CASSSRAWARWAGIYEQYF
TGTGCCAGCAGCAGTAGAGCTTGGGCGAGGTGGGCAGGAATCTACGAGCAGTACTTC
>TRBD2|TRBJ2-2|TRBV28|many
CASSTRPLAGGPGELFF
TGTGCCAGCAGTACACGCCCGCTAGCGGGAGGGCCCGGGGAGCTGTTTTTT
>.|TRBJ2-7|TRBV7-2|many
CASSLFSEQYF
TGTGCCAGCAGCTTATTTAGTGAGCAGTACTTC
>TRBD1|TRBJ1-6|TRBV7-2|.
CASSPRTGGDNSPLHF
TGTGCCAGCAGCCCTAGGACAGGGGGGGATAATTCACCCCTCCACTTT
>.|TRBJ2-7|TRBV7-8|.
CASSLIGDEQYF
TGTGCCAGCAGCTTAATCGGGGACGAGCAGTACTTC
>.|TRBJ2-5|TRBV19|many
CASSLNRRRGETQYF
TGTGCCAGTAGTCTCAATAGGAGACGGGGAGAGACCCAGTACTTC
>.|TRBJ1-1|TRBV6-5|many
CASSYKDNTEAFF
TGTGCCAGCAGTTACAAGGATAACACTGAAGCTTTCTTT
>.|TRBJ2-5|TRBV12-3/TRBV12-4|.
CASSSSQVETQYF
TGTGCCAGCAGTTCGAGCCAGGTGGAGACCCAGTACTTC
>.|TRBJ2-5|TRBV6-5|many
CASRAPSLHQETQYF
TGTGCCAGCAGGGCGCCGTCCCTACACCAGGAGACCCAGTACTTC
>TRBD1|TRBJ1-1|TRBV6-5|many
CASSSGQGTEAFF
TGTGCCAGCAGTTCGGGACAGGGCACTGAAGCTTTCTTT
>.|TRBJ1-2|TRBV12-3/TRBV12-4|.
CASSLGRDYTF
TGTGCCAGCAGTTTGGGGCGGGACTACACCTTC
>.|TRBJ1-1|TRBV6-1|many
CASSEDMGAFF
TGTGCCAGCAGTGAGGATATGGGGGCTTTCTTT
>.|TRBJ2-2|TRBV6-2/TRBV6-3|once
CASSGDGGYTGELFF
TGTGCCAGCTCGGGGGACGGTGGATACACCGGGGAGCTGTTTTTT
>.|TRBJ2-5|TRBV7-2|.
CASSFWGEEGETQYF
TGTGCCAGCAGCTTTTGGGGGGAAGAAGGAGAGACCCAGTACTTC
>.|TRBJ1-1|TRBV5-1|many
CASSSRHKNTEAFF
TGCGCCAGCAGCTCCAGACACAAGAACACTGAAGCTTTCTTT
>.|TRBJ1-3|TRBV6-1|many
CASSDLSSGNTIYF
TGTGCCAGCAGTGACCTGAGCTCTGGAAACACCATATATTTT
>.|TRBJ1-2|TRBV28|few
CASRSWDQQKGGYTF
TGTGCCAGCAGATCTTGGGACCAACAAAAGGGAGGCTACACCTTC
>.|TRBJ1-6|TRBV6-2/TRBV6-3|many
CASSYVGDSPLHF
TGTGCCAGCAGTTACGTAGGGGATTCACCCCTCCACTTT
>.|TRBJ1-1|TRBV13|many
CASSLGGTSDEAFF
TGTGCCAGCAGCTTAGGGGGGACCTCTGATGAAGCTTTCTTT
>TRBD1|TRBJ1-2|TRBV25-1|many
CASSEFTGDYGYTF
TGTGCCAGCAGTGAATTTACAGGGGACTATGGCTACACCTTC
>.|TRBJ1-1|TRBV6-2/TRBV6-3|many
CASIKTGNTEAFF
TGTGCCAGCATCAAGACAGGTAACACTGAAGCTTTCTTT
>TRBD2|TRBJ2-7|TRBV12-3/TRBV12-4|many
CASSLLAGKLQYF
TGTGCCAGCAGTTTACTAGCGGGAAAACTGCAGTACTTC
>TRBD2|TRBJ2-2|TRBV19|many
CASSISGRHTGELFF
TGTGCCAGTAGTATCAGCGGGAGGCACACCGGGGAGCTGTTTTTT
>TRBD1|TRBJ1-2|TRBV6-1|many
CASSKQGEYGYTF
TGTGCCAGCAGTAAGCAGGGGGAATATGGCTACACCTTC
>.|TRBJ1-3|TRBV19|.
CASSPGFTGNTIYF
TGTGCCAGTAGTCCGGGGTTCACTGGAAACACCATATATTTT
>TRBD1|TRBJ1-2|TRBV15|many
CATSRGTVVHYGYTF
TGTGCCACCAGCAGGGGGACAGTGGTTCACTATGGCTACACCTTC
>.|TRBJ2-5|TRBV9|many
CASSVDGYQETQYF
TGTGCCAGCAGCGTAGACGGTTACCAAGAGACCCAGTACTTC
>TRBD1|TRBJ2-7|TRBV12-3/TRBV12-4|.
CASSYTGTGIYEQYF
TGTGCCAGCAGCTACACCGGGACAGGCATTTACGAGCAGTACTTC
>.|TRBJ2-5|TRBV6-2/TRBV6-3|.
CASSYSHRWETQYF
TGTGCCAGCAGTTACTCGCATCGGTGGGAGACCCAGTACTTC
>.|TRBJ1-5|TRBV20-1|many
CSASFGGGTEFSNQPQHF
TGCAGTGCTAGTTTTGGAGGGGGTACCGAGTTTAGCAATCAGCCCCAGCATTTT
>TRBD1|TRBJ1-1|TRBV19|many
CASSSADRGSGTEAFF
TGTGCCAGTAGTTCAGCGGACAGGGGGTCGGGCACTGAAGCTTTCTTT
>TRBD1|TRBJ2-5|TRBV7-2|.
CASSLGLGTGGGYQETQYF
TGTGCCAGCAGCTTAGGCTTAGGGACAGGGGGGGGCTACCAAGAGACCCAGTACTTC
>.|TRBJ2-2|TRBV6-2/TRBV6-3|.
CASSYEAAYTGELFF
TGTGCCAGCAGTTACGAGGCAGCCTACACCGGGGAGCTGTTTTTT
>.|TRBJ1-1|TRBV28|.
CASSFTGLKTEAFF
TGTGCCAGCAGTTTTACGGGGTTAAAAACTGAAGCTTTCTTT
>.|TRBJ1-5|TRBV20-1|many
CSPWAGGNQPQHF
TGCAGCCCTTGGGCAGGGGGCAATCAGCCCCAGCATTTT
>.|TRBJ2-7|TRBV28|.
CASSLAVHSSYEQYF
TGTGCCAGCAGTTTAGCGGTGCACAGCTCCTACGAGCAGTACTTC